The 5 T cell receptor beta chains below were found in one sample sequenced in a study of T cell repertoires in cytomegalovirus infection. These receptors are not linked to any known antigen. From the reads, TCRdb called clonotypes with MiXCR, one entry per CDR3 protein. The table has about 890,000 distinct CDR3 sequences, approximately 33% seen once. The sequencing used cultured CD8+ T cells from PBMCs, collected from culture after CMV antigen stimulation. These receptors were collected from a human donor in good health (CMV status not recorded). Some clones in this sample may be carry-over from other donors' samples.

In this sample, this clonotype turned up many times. The CDR3 loop is CAISGPGGSGGMAPTNEQFF. The CDR3 nucleotides read TGTGCCATCAGTGGCCCGGGTGGTAGCGGGGGGATGGCCCCCACAAATGAGCAGTTCTTC. The rearrangement uses TRBV10-3 and TRBJ2-1, with 10 bases that match TRBD2. V lost 4 bases, J lost 7 bases, and 22 bases stayed unmatched. The germline gives CDR1 ENHRY, CDR2 SYGVKD. This CDR3 region has 20 residues.

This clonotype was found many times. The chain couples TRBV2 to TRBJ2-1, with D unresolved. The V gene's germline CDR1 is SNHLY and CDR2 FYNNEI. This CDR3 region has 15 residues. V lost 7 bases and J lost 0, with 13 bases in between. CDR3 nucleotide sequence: TGTGCCAGCACCCCGCGAGCGCCCTCCTACAATGAGCAGTTCTTC. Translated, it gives CASTPRAPSYNEQFF.

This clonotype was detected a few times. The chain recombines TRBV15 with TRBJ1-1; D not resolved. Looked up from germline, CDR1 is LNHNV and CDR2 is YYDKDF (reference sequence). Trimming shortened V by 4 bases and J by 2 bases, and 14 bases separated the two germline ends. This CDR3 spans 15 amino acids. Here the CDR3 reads CATSNPGRVNTEAFF. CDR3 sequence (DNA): TGTGCCACCAGCAACCCTGGGCGGGTAAACACTGAAGCTTTCTTT. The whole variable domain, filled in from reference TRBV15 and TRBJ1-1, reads DAMVIQNPRYQVTQFGKPVTLSCSQTLNHNVMYWYQQKSSQAPKLLFHYYDKDFNNEADTPDNFQSRRPNTSFCFLDIRSPGLGDTAMYLCATSNPGRVNTEAFFGQGTRLTVV.

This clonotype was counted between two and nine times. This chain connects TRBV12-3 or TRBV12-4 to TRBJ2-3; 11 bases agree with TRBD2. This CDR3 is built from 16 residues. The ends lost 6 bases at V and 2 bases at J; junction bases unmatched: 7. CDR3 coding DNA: TGTGCCAGCAGATCGCTAGCGGGGGGCCCCACAGATACGCAGTATTTT. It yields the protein CASRSLAGGPTDTQYF.

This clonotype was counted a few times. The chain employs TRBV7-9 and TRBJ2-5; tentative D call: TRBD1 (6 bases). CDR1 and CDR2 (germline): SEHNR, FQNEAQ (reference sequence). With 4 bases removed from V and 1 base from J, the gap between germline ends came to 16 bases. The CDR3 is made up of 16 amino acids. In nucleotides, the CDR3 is TGTGCCAGCAGCTCTCGGGACACCCTCCCCCAAGAGACCCAGTACTTC. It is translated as CASSSRDTLPQETQYF.